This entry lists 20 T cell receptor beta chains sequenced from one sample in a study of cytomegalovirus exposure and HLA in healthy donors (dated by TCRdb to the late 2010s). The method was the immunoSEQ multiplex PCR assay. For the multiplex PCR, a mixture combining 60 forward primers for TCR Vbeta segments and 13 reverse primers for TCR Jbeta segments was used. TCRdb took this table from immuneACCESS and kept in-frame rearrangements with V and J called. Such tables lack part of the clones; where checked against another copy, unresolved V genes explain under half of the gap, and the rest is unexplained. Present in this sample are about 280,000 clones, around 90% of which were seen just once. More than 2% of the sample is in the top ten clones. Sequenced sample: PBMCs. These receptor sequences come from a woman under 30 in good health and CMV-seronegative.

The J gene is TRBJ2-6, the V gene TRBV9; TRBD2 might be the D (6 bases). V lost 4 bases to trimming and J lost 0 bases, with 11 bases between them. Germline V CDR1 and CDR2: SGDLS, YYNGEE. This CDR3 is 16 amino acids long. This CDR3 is CASSTRLGSGANVLTF. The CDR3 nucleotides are TGTGCCAGCAGCACCCGACTAGGCTCTGGGGCCAACGTCCTGACTTTC.

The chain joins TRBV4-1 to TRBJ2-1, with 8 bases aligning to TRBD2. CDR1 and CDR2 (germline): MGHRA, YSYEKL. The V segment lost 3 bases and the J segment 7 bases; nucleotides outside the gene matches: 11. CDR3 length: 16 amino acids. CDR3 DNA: TGCGCCAGCAGCCACGAACGGGGGGGCAAGGCGAATGAGCAGTTCTTC. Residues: CASSHERGGKANEQFF.

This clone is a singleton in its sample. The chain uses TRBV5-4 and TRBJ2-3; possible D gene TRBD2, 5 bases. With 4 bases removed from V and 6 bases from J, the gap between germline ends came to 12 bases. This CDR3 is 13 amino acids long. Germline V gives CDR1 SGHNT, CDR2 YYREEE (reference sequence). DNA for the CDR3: TGTGCCAGCAGCCAGGACTTAGGGGATACGCAGTATTTT. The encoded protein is CASSQDLGDTQYF.

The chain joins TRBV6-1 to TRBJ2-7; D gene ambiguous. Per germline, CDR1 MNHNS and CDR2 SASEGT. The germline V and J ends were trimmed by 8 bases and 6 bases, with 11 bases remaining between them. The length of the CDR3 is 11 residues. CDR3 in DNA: TGTGCCAGCGATAGAGCTCGCGAGCAGTACTTC. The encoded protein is CASDRAREQYF.

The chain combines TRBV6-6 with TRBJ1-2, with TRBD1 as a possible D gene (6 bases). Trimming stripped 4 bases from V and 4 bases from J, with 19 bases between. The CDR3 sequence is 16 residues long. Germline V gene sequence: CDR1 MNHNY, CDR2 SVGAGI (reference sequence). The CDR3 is CASSFQGIRDSYGYTF. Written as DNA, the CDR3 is TGTGCCAGCAGTTTTCAGGGGATCCGGGATAGCTATGGCTACACCTTC.

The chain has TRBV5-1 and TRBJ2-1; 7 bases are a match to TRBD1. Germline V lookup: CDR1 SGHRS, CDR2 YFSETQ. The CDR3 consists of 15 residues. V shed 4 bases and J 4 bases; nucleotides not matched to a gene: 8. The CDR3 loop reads CASSLAQGVYNEQFF. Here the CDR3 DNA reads TGCGCCAGCAGCCTGGCCCAGGGGGTATACAATGAGCAGTTCTTC. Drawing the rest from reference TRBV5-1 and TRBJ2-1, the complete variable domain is KAGVTQTPRYLIKTRGQQVTLSCSPISGHRSVSWYQQTPGQGLQFLFEYFSETQRNKGNFPGRFSGRQFSNSRSEMNVSTLELGDSALYLCASSLAQGVYNEQFFGPGTRLTVL.

CDR3 DNA: TGTGCCAGTAGTAGGACAGGGAGCTCCTACAATGAGCAGTTCTTC. It specifies CASSRTGSSYNEQFF. The chain employs TRBV19 and TRBJ2-1, with TRBD1 identical over 8 bases. The CDR3 loop spans 15 amino acids. The V segment lost 4 bases and the J segment 0 bases; nucleotides outside the gene matches: 2. Looked up from germline, CDR1 is LNHDA and CDR2 is SQIVND (reference sequence).

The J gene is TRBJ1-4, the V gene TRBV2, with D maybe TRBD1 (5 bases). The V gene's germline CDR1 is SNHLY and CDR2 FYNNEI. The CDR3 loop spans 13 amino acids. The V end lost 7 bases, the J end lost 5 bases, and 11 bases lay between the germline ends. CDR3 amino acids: CASTRERNEKLFF. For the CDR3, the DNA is TGTGCCAGCACCAGGGAACGGAATGAAAAACTGTTTTTT. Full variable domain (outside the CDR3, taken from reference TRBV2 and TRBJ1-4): EPEVTQTPSHQVTQMGQEVILRCVPISNHLYFYWYRQILGQKVEFLVSFYNNEISEKSEIFDDQFSVERPDGSNFTLKIRSTKLEDSAMYFCASTRERNEKLFFGSGTQLSVL.

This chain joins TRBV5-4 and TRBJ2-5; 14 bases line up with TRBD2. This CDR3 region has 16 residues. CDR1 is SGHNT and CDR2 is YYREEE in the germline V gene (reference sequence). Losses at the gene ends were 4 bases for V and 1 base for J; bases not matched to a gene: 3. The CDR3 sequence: CASSRLAGGTQETQYF. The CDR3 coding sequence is TGTGCCAGCAGCAGACTAGCGGGGGGGACCCAAGAGACCCAGTACTTC.

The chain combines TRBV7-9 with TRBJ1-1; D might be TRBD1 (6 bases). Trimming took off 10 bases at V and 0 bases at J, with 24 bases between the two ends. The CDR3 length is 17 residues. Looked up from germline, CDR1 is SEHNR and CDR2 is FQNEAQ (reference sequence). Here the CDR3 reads CAIPPTDRNELNTEAFF. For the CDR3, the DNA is TGTGCCATCCCTCCCACAGACAGGAACGAACTGAACACTGAAGCTTTCTTT. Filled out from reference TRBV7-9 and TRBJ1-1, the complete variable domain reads DTGVSQNPRHKITKRGQNVTFRCDPISEHNRLYWYRQTLGQGPEFLTYFQNEAQLEKSRLLSDRFSAERPKGSFSTLEIQRTEQGDSAMYLCAIPPTDRNELNTEAFFGQGTRLTVV.

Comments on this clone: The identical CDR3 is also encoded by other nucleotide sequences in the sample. The CDR3 region is CSVAGKMNTEAFF. The CDR3, as DNA: TGCAGCGTTGCGGGTAAGATGAACACTGAAGCTTTCTTT. V gene TRBV29-1 combines with J gene TRBJ1-1; D uncertain. CDR1 SQVTM and CDR2 ANQGSEA come from the germline V gene. Trimming cost V 4 bases and J 0 bases, with 9 bases left between them. This CDR3 has 13 residues. Full variable domain (remainder filled in from reference TRBV29-1 and TRBJ1-1): SAVISQKPSRDICQRGTSLTIQCQVDSQVTMMFWYRQQPGQSLTLIATANQGSEATYESGFVIDKFPISRPNLTFSTLTVSNMSPEDSSIYLCSVAGKMNTEAFFGQGTRLTVV.

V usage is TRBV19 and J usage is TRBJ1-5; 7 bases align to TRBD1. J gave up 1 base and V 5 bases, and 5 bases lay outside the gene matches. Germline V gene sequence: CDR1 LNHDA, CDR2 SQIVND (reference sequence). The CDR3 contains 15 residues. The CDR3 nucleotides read TGTGCCAGTAGTGCGACAGGGACAAGCAATCAGCCCCAGCATTTT. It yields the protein CASSATGTSNQPQHF.

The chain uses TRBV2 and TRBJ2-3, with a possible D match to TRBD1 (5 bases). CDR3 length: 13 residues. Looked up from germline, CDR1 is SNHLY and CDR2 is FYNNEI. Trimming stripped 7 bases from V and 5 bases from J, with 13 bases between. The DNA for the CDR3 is TGTGCCAGCAACAAGCAGGGTGGAGATACGCAGTATTTT. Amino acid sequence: CASNKQGGDTQYF.

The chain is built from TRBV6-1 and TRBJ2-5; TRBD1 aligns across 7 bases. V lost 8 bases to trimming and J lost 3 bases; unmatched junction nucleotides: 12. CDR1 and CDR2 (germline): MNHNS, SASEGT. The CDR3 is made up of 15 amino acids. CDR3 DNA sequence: TGTGCCAGCGCGGATGGATCGACAGGGAAAGAGACCCAGTACTTC. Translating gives CASADGSTGKETQYF.

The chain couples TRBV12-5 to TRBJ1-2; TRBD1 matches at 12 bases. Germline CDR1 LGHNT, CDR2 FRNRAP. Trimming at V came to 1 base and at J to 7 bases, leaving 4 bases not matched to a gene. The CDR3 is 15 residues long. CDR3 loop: CASGLGDRGQGGYTF. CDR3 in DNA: TGTGCTAGTGGTTTGGGGGACAGGGGGCAGGGTGGCTACACCTTC.

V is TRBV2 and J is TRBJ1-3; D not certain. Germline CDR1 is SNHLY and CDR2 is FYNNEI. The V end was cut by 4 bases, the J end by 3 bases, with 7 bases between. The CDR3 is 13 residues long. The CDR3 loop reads CASSGYRGNTIYF. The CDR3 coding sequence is TGTGCCAGCAGTGGTTATCGTGGAAACACCATATATTTT.

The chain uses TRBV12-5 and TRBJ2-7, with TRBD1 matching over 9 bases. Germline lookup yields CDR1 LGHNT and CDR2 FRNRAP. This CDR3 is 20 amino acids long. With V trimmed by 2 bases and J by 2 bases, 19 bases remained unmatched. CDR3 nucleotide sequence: TGTGCTAGTGGTTTGCCAAGAGCCCGGGACAGGGTCCGTTTGGCCTACGAGCAGTACTTC. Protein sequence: CASGLPRARDRVRLAYEQYF.

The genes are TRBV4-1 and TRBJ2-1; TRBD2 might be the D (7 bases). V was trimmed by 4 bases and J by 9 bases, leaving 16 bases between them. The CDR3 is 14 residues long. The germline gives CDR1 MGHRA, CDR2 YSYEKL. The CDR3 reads CASSLWRGPGEQFF. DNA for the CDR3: TGCGCCAGCAGCCTCTGGCGGGGGCCGGGTGAGCAGTTCTTC.

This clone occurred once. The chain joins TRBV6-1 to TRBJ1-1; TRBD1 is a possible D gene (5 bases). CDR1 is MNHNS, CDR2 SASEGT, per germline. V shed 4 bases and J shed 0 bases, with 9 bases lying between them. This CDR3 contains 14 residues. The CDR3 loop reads CASSVQVLNTEAFF. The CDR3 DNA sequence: TGTGCCAGCAGTGTACAGGTTCTGAACACTGAAGCTTTCTTT.

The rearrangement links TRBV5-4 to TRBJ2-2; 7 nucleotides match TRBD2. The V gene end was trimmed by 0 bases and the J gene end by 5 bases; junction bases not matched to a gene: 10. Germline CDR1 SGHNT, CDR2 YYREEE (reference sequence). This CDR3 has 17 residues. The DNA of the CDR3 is TGTGCCAGCAGCTTGGGCTCCCGACTAGCAACTACCGGGGAGCTGTTTTTT. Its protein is CASSLGSRLATTGELFF.